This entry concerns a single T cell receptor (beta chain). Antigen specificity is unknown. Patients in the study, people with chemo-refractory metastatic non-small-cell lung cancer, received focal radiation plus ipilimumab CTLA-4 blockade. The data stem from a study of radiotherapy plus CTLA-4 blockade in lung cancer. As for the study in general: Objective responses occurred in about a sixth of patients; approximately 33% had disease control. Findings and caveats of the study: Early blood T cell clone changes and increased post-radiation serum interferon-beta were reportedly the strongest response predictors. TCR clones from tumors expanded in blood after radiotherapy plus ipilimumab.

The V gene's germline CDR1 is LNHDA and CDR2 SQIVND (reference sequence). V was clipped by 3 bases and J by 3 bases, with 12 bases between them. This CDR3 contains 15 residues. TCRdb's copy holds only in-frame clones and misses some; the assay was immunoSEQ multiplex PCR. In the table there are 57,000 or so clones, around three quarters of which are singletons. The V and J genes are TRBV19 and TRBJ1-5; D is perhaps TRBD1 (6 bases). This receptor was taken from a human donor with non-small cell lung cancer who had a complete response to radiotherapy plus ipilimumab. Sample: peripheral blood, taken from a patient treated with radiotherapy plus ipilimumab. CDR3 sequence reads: CASSILRQANQPQHF. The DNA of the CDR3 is TGTGCCAGTAGTATCCTCCGACAGGCCAATCAGCCCCAGCATTTT.